Sequencing of this T cell receptor beta chain was carried out in a study of cytomegalovirus exposure and HLA in healthy donors. This CDR3 contains 16 residues. CDR1 and CDR2 (germline): KGHSH, LQKENI. Between the trimmed V and J ends, which lost 3 bases and 4 bases, there was a span of 17 bases. In the PCR, 60 Vbeta and 13 Jbeta primers were used. Generated by immunoSEQ multiplex PCR, the TCRdb table keeps only in-frame clones and is missing some. The sample holds tens of thousands of clones, around 86% seen once. This clone was detected once. The chain uses TRBV18 and TRBJ2-3; the D gene is possibly TRBD2 (5 bases). The sequenced sample was PBMCs. The receptor comes from a female donor in good health and CMV-seronegative. CDR3 coding DNA: TGTGCCAGCTCACCTAGGACGCCATTGCGGGCAGATACGCAGTATTTT. It translates to CASSPRTPLRADTQYF.